The 28 T cell receptor beta chains given below trace back to one sample, sequenced in a study of identical twins. TCRdb re-called the 5' RACE reads with MiXCR, one entry per CDR3 protein. The sample consists of nearly 900,000 distinct CDR3 sequences, more than 9% of them appearing once. This sample was also put to use in a study of yellow fever vaccine responses in identical twins.

Sequencing was performed on PBMCs. These receptors were taken from a woman between 18 and 29 years old in good health.

The CDR3 DNA is TGCAGTGCTTCTAGCGAGAGCTCCTACGAGCAGTACTTC. It yields the protein CSASSESSYEQYF. This chain uses TRBV20-1 with TRBJ2-7; D possibly corresponds to TRBD2 (6 bases). CDR1 and CDR2 (germline): DFQATT, SNEGSKA (reference sequence). V shed 5 bases and J shed 0 bases, with 11 bases lying between them. CDR3 size: 13 residues.

The table lists this clonotype with many counts. J is TRBJ2-7 and V is TRBV10-3; tentatively, D is TRBD2 (5 bases). Trimming shortened V by 4 bases and J by 2 bases, and 9 bases separated the two germline ends. CDR1 and CDR2 from the germline V gene are ENHRY and SYGVKD. The CDR3 has 13 amino acids. This chain's CDR3 is CAISGASPYEQYF. CDR3 nucleotides: TGTGCCATCAGTGGGGCTAGCCCCTACGAGCAGTACTTC.

This clonotype has a handful of counts. The gene calls are TRBV20-1 and TRBJ2-7, with D possibly TRBD2 on 5 matching bases. The ends were cut back, 3 bases at V and 3 bases at J, with 15 bases in the middle. The length of the CDR3 is 14 residues. Germline lookup yields CDR1 DFQATT and CDR2 SNEGSKA (reference sequence). Written as DNA, the CDR3 is TGCAGTGCTAGCGCAACTCCCGGGAACTACGAGCAGTACTTC. Translation: CSASATPGNYEQYF.

The CDR3 loop is CAISETASGDTEAFF. The CDR3 nucleotides read TGTGCCATCAGTGAAACCGCGTCAGGGGACACTGAAGCTTTCTTT. This chain joins TRBV10-3 and TRBJ1-1; D may be TRBD1 (6 bases). The CDR3 contains 15 residues. Germline V CDR1 and CDR2: ENHRY, SYGVKD. Trimming took 3 bases from V and 3 from J, leaving 14 bases between them.

This clonotype was detected ten times or more. This sequence joins TRBV5-1 and TRBJ2-2; maybe TRBD1 (6 bases). Germline CDR1 is SGHRS and CDR2 is YFSETQ. The CDR3 is made up of 15 amino acids. The ends were cut back, 4 bases at V and 3 bases at J, with 13 bases in the middle. Here the CDR3 DNA reads TGCGCCAGCAGCGGTCGGACAGATTACACCGGGGAGCTGTTTTTT. It codes for CASSGRTDYTGELFF.

This clonotype was detected a few times. The chain couples TRBV5-1 to TRBJ2-5; D possibly corresponds to TRBD1 (5 bases). Germline CDR1 SGHRS, CDR2 YFSETQ. The CDR3 totals 17 residues. Trimming removed 2 bases from V and 2 bases from J, with 19 bases in between. Here the CDR3 DNA reads TGCGCCAGCAGCTTACAGGACCGACTCTTACCTCAAGAGACCCAGTACTTC. Its translation: CASSLQDRLLPQETQYF.

On this clonotype: One end of the junction fails to match germline, which may point to a read error. CDR3 sequence reads: CTSSLWQGEMSSTDTQYF. The CDR3, as DNA: TGTACCAGCAGTTTGTGGCAGGGAGAGATGTCTAGCACAGATACGCAGTATTTT. V usage is TRBV12-3 or TRBV12-4 and J usage is TRBJ2-3, with D perhaps given as TRBD1 or TRBD2 (5 bases each). The CDR3 is 18 amino acids.

Ten or more counts support this clonotype. The CDR3 sequence: CASSLRLYGSIYGYTF. In DNA form, the CDR3 reads TGTGCCAGCAGTTTAAGGTTGTACGGCAGCATCTATGGCTACACCTTC. V and J are TRBV12-3 or TRBV12-4 and TRBJ1-2, with D hard to call. This CDR3 has 16 residues. V lost 2 bases, J lost 4 bases, and 17 bases lay in between.

The chain is built from TRBV12-3 or TRBV12-4 and TRBJ1-6; no clear D gene. The CDR3 is made up of 17 amino acids. The V end lost 5 bases, the J end lost 2 bases, and 16 bases lay between the germline ends. CDR3 region: CASSNARLIAYNSPLHF. The CDR3 region has the DNA TGTGCCAGCAGTAACGCCCGACTTATCGCCTATAATTCACCCCTCCACTTT.

The chain recombines TRBV12-3 or TRBV12-4 with TRBJ2-1; D is ambiguous. V lost 7 bases and J lost 12, with 16 bases in between. This CDR3 spans 12 amino acids. CDR3 in amino acids: CASTPASLRQFF. Written as DNA, the CDR3 is TGTGCCAGCACCCCCGCGAGCTTGCGGCAGTTCTTC.

This chain joins TRBV10-3 and TRBJ1-2, with TRBD1 matching over 9 bases. CDR1 and CDR2 (germline): ENHRY, SYGVKD. The CDR3 is made up of 13 amino acids. V lost 11 bases and J lost 4; bases outside the gene matches: 8. In nucleotides, the CDR3 is TGTGCCGTCCTGGACAGGGGCCTCTATGGCTACACCTTC. It translates to CAVLDRGLYGYTF.

This chain connects TRBV6-5 to TRBJ1-5; 9 positions agree with TRBD1. CDR3 length: 14 amino acids. With 5 bases clipped from V and 7 bases from J, the junction kept 6 bases outside the gene matches. Germline CDR1 MNHEY, CDR2 SVGAGI. The CDR3: CASSNNRGQQPQHF. The CDR3 DNA follows: TGTGCCAGCAGTAACAACAGGGGGCAGCAGCCCCAGCATTTT.

V and J are TRBV19 and TRBJ1-2; 7 bases match TRBD1. This CDR3 comprises 14 residues. With V trimmed by 3 bases and J by 4 bases, 5 bases remained unmatched. Germline-derived CDR1 and CDR2 are LNHDA and SQIVND (reference sequence). The CDR3 loop reads CASSMHAGGYGYTF. The DNA for the CDR3 is TGTGCCAGTAGTATGCATGCAGGGGGCTATGGCTACACCTTC.

This clonotype was counted at least ten times. V and J are TRBV10-3 and TRBJ2-5; unclear D gene. Per the germline V gene, CDR1 is ENHRY and CDR2 is SYGVKD. Trimming cost V 5 bases and J 4 bases, with 8 bases left between them. There are 12 residues in the CDR3. The CDR3 sequence is CAISNTRETQYF. For the CDR3, the DNA is TGTGCCATCAGTAACACCAGAGAGACCCAGTACTTC.

In this sample, this clonotype turned up many times. The gene calls are TRBV4-1 and TRBJ2-3; D perhaps matches TRBD2 (6 bases). This CDR3 contains 14 residues. Per the germline V gene, CDR1 is MGHRA and CDR2 is YSYEKL. The V end was cut by 4 bases, the J end by 3 bases, with 11 bases between. Written as DNA, the CDR3 is TGCGCCAGCAGCCCCGTGGAGGGAACAGATACGCAGTATTTT. The encoded protein is CASSPVEGTDTQYF.

The chain couples TRBV4-1 to TRBJ1-1; a possible D gene is TRBD1 (5 bases). The germline gives CDR1 MGHRA, CDR2 YSYEKL. V shed 2 bases and J shed 10 bases, with 20 bases lying between them. The CDR3 is 15 residues long. The CDR3 reads CASSQSHDGGRGAFF. The CDR3 DNA follows: TGCGCCAGCAGCCAATCCCACGACGGGGGACGAGGAGCTTTCTTT.

This clonotype was recorded a few times. The rearrangement uses TRBV5-6 and TRBJ2-1; possible D gene TRBD1, 5 bases. This CDR3 has 15 residues. The V end was cut by 4 bases, the J end by 7 bases, with 18 bases between. Per the germline V gene, CDR1 is SGHDT and CDR2 is YYEEEE. CDR3 region: CASSQGSFPTNEQFF. The DNA of the CDR3 is TGTGCCAGCAGCCAGGGATCTTTCCCTACTAATGAGCAGTTCTTC.

This clonotype was counted at least ten times. The chain recombines TRBV27 with TRBJ1-5; D uncertain. Germline V lookup: CDR1 MNHEY, CDR2 SMNVEV (reference sequence). The CDR3 runs to 13 residues. Trimming cost V 2 bases and J 6 bases, with 8 bases left between them. For the CDR3, the DNA is TGTGCCAGCAGTTTAGTCTGGACTCAGCCCCAGCATTTT. As protein: CASSLVWTQPQHF.

Only a few counts were recorded for this clonotype. This sequence joins TRBV18 and TRBJ2-1, with 10 bases that match TRBD2. Germline trimming cut 4 bases from V and 7 bases from J; bases unmatched to any gene: 13. The CDR3 has 17 residues. Germline assignment: CDR1 KGHSH and CDR2 LQKENI. As DNA, the CDR3 is TGTGCCAGCTCACTACAAAGAGCGGGAGGGCCCCTTAATGAGCAGTTCTTC. The encoded protein is CASSLQRAGGPLNEQFF.

The chain links TRBV6-1 to TRBJ2-1; D ambiguous. The germline CDR1 and CDR2 sequences are MNHNS and SASEGT. The CDR3 has 14 residues. V lost 6 bases and J 4 bases, leaving 13 bases between the germline ends. The CDR3 DNA reads TGTGCCAGCAGACAAGCCACACCTTACAATGAGCAGTTCTTC. Translating it yields CASRQATPYNEQFF.

The chain uses TRBV11-1 and TRBJ2-1; 11 positions agree with TRBD2. Trimming removed 2 bases from V and 3 bases from J; junction bases left unmatched: 9. CDR3 length equals 18 residues. Germline V gives CDR1 SGHAT, CDR2 FQDESV (reference sequence). The chain's CDR3 is CASSLHSGRALLYNEQFF. The DNA for the CDR3 is TGTGCCAGCAGCTTACATAGCGGGAGGGCCCTACTCTACAATGAGCAGTTCTTC.

This clonotype was found a few times. The chain combines TRBV27 with TRBJ2-3; possibly TRBD2 for D (7 bases). Germline CDR1 and CDR2: MNHEY and SMNVEV (reference sequence). V was trimmed by 2 bases and J by 6 bases, leaving 12 bases between them. This CDR3 region has 14 residues. The CDR3 DNA follows: TGTGCCAGCAGTTTAGGGCGGGGGCGGGATACGCAGTATTTT. This sequence encodes CASSLGRGRDTQYF.

This clonotype appeared many times. The V gene is TRBV12-3 or TRBV12-4, the J gene TRBJ2-2; no reliable D call. Trimming left V 0 bases short and J 3 bases short, with 5 bases between. This CDR3 contains 14 residues. The CDR3 DNA is TGTGCCAGCAGTTTAGCGGTCTACACCGGGGAGCTGTTTTTT. Translation gives CASSLAVYTGELFF.

The J gene is TRBJ2-1, the V gene TRBV7-2; D remains ambiguous. The CDR3 is 16 residues long. V shed 2 bases and J shed 2 bases, with 13 bases lying between them. Germline assignment: CDR1 SGHTA and CDR2 FQGNSA. In nucleotides, the CDR3 is TGTGCCAGCAGCTTAATAAAGGACGCACCCTACAATGAGCAGTTCTTC. This gives the protein CASSLIKDAPYNEQFF.

This clonotype was seen a handful of times. The chain employs TRBV10-2 and TRBJ1-4; 7 nucleotides match TRBD1. CDR3 length equals 14 residues. V dropped 6 bases and J dropped 4; count of bases not matched to a gene: 5. Germline loops: CDR1 WSHSY, CDR2 SAAADI. The CDR3 region has the DNA TGCGCCAGCAGCCGGGACAGAAATAATGAAAAACTGTTTTTT. It translates to CASSRDRNNEKLFF.

The J gene is TRBJ2-2, the V gene TRBV25-1; no definite D call. The CDR3 runs 14 residues. V lost 1 base and J lost 5, with 8 bases in between. Per the germline V gene, CDR1 is MGHDK and CDR2 is SYGVNS. The DNA for the CDR3 is TGTGCCAGCAGTGAATGGCCAGGAACCGGGGAGCTGTTTTTT. Protein: CASSEWPGTGELFF.

The V and J genes are TRBV6-5 and TRBJ2-2; perhaps TRBD1 as D (5 bases). Per germline, CDR1 MNHEY and CDR2 SVGAGI. Trimming cost V 2 bases and J 2 bases, with 12 bases left between them. This CDR3 contains 16 residues. For the CDR3, the DNA is TGTGCCAGCAGTTACCCCGGAAGGGGTAACACCGGGGAGCTGTTTTTT. It yields the protein CASSYPGRGNTGELFF.

This clonotype has a handful of counts. The chain has TRBV5-1 and TRBJ2-1; 12 bases line up with TRBD2. Germline V gene sequence: CDR1 SGHRS, CDR2 YFSETQ. The CDR3 has 16 amino acids. Trimming cost V 5 bases and J 9 bases; bases outside gene matches: 12. The CDR3: CASSSSGTSGFGEQFF. The CDR3 DNA is TGCGCCAGCAGTTCATCCGGGACTAGCGGGTTTGGTGAGCAGTTCTTC. The whole variable domain, filled in from reference TRBV5-1 and TRBJ2-1, reads KAGVTQTPRYLIKTRGQQVTLSCSPISGHRSVSWYQQTPGQGLQFLFEYFSETQRNKGNFPGRFSGRQFSNSRSEMNVSTLELGDSALYLCASSSSGTSGFGEQFFGPGTRLTVL.